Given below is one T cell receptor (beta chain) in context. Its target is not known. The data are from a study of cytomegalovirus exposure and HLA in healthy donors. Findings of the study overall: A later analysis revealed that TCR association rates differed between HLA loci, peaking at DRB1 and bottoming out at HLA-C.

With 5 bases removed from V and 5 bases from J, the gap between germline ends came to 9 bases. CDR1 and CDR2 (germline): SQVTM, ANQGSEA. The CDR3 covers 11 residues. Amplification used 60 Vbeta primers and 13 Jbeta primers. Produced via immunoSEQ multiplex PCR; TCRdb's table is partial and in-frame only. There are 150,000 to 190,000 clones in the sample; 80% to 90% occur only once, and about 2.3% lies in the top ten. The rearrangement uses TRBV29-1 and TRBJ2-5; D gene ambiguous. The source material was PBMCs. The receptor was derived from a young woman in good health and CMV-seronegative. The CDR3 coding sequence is TGCAGCGTTAGGCCGAGGGAGACCCAGTACTTC. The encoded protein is CSVRPRETQYF.